Each of the 18 T cell receptor beta chains below was sequenced from the same sample in a study of blood T cell repertoires in COVID-19. Clones were read by immunoSEQ multiplex PCR, and TCRdb kept only the in-frame ones, dropping some. The sample contains 180,000 or so clones, roughly 84% of which appear only once. Sequenced: peripheral blood. Receptors originate from a woman of 80 years or more with acute or convalescent COVID-19.

The V and J genes are TRBV18 and TRBJ2-1, with 9 bases matching TRBD2. V lost 3 bases, J lost 6 bases, and 6 bases stayed unmatched. Germline values: CDR1 KGHSH, CDR2 LQKENI. This CDR3 contains 15 residues. The CDR3 loop is CASSPTSGKINEQFF. CDR3 DNA sequence: TGTGCCAGCTCACCGACTAGCGGAAAAATCAATGAGCAGTTCTTC.

This rearrangement joins TRBV7-2 to TRBJ2-7, with D perhaps TRBD2 (6 bases). Germline assignment: CDR1 SGHTA and CDR2 FQGNSA. V dropped 8 bases and J dropped 0 bases, with 14 bases sitting between them. The CDR3 spans 14 residues. The CDR3 sequence: CASGGSSSSYEQYF. DNA of the CDR3: TGTGCCAGCGGGGGGAGTTCCAGCTCCTACGAGCAGTACTTC.

The rearrangement links TRBV3-1 (or the pseudogene TRBV3-2) to TRBJ1-3; 7 bases fit TRBD1. The CDR3 spans 14 residues. The germline V gene has CDR1 LGHDT and CDR2 YNNKEL (reference sequence). J lost 2 bases, V lost 4 bases, and 2 bases had no gene match. CDR3 sequence (DNA): TGTGCCAGCAGCCGACAGGGAACTGGAAACACCATATATTTT. It codes for CASSRQGTGNTIYF.

The chain carries TRBV29-1 and TRBJ2-1, with D possibly matching TRBD2 (5 bases). V was pared by 3 bases and J by 5 bases, with 17 bases between. Germline assignment: CDR1 SQVTM and CDR2 ANQGSEA. This CDR3 region has 15 residues. The chain's CDR3 is CSVDDWSSPDNEQFF. The CDR3 nucleotides are TGCAGCGTTGATGATTGGTCTAGCCCCGACAATGAGCAGTTCTTC.

Notes on this clone: Different DNA sequences within this sample yield the same CDR3. The rearrangement links TRBV18 to TRBJ2-1; TRBD2 matches at 14 bases. Germline CDR1 KGHSH, CDR2 LQKENI. CDR3 length: 15 amino acids. The trim removed 3 bases at V and 7 bases at J, leaving 2 bases unmatched. The CDR3 DNA follows: TGTGCCAGCTCACCGGGACTAGCGGGAGTAAATGAGCAGTTCTTC. Translated, it gives CASSPGLAGVNEQFF.

The J gene is TRBJ2-1, the V gene TRBV9; TRBD2 matches 12 bases. CDR3 length: 19 amino acids. Germline loops: CDR1 SGDLS, CDR2 YYNGEE. The junction had 9 bases not matched to a gene; V was cut back by 2 bases and J by 0 bases. CDR3 amino acids: CASSVGGRTSGISYNEQFF. Written as DNA, the CDR3 is TGTGCCAGCAGCGTTGGCGGTCGGACTAGCGGGATCTCCTACAATGAGCAGTTCTTC.

CDR3 amino acids: CASSLTTGLPSEQYF. CDR3 DNA sequence: TGTGCCAGCAGCTTAACCACAGGGCTTCCTAGCGAGCAGTACTTC. V gene TRBV11-2 combines with J gene TRBJ2-7; maybe TRBD1 (6 bases). The CDR3 has 15 amino acids. V lost 2 bases, J lost 6 bases, and 17 bases lay in between. In germline, CDR1 is SGHAT, CDR2 FQNNGV.

The DNA for the CDR3 is TGTGCCAGCAGCTTTCGGTCGGGAGCTAATGAAAAACTGTTTTTT. It translates to CASSFRSGANEKLFF. The gene calls are TRBV5-4 and TRBJ1-4; unclear D gene. V lost 2 bases and J 3 bases, leaving 11 bases between the germline ends. The CDR3 is 15 residues long. Germline CDR1 is SGHNT and CDR2 is YYREEE (reference sequence).

The V gene is TRBV19, the J gene TRBJ1-2, with 8 bases aligning to TRBD1. With V trimmed by 2 bases and J by 2 bases, 4 bases remained unmatched. CDR3 length: 15 residues. The V gene's germline CDR1 is LNHDA and CDR2 SQIVND (reference sequence). The CDR3 here is CASSIYGTGNYGYTF. CDR3 nucleotide sequence: TGTGCCAGTAGTATATACGGGACAGGAAACTATGGCTACACCTTC.

The chain has TRBV11-3 and TRBJ1-1; a weak D match, TRBD1 (5 bases). The length of the CDR3 is 12 residues. The germline CDR1 and CDR2 sequences are SGHNT and YENEEA. V lost 5 bases, J lost 4 bases, and 8 bases lay in between. CDR3 sequence: CASSDQGTEAFF. The CDR3 region has the DNA TGTGCCAGCAGCGACCAGGGCACTGAAGCTTTCTTT.

The gene calls are TRBV5-1 and TRBJ2-7; D is unresolved. V lost 0 bases to trimming and J lost 1 base, with 8 bases between them. Germline V gene sequence: CDR1 SGHRS, CDR2 YFSETQ. The CDR3 contains 14 residues. CDR3 sequence reads: CASSLGHQSYEQYF. As DNA, the CDR3 is TGCGCCAGCAGCTTGGGGCACCAGTCCTACGAGCAGTACTTC. Full variable domain (remainder filled in from reference TRBV5-1 and TRBJ2-7): KAGVTQTPRYLIKTRGQQVTLSCSPISGHRSVSWYQQTPGQGLQFLFEYFSETQRNKGNFPGRFSGRQFSNSRSEMNVSTLELGDSALYLCASSLGHQSYEQYFGPGTRLTVT.

This chain joins TRBV18 and TRBJ2-7; the match to TRBD2 covers 8 bases. Germline trimming cut 3 bases from V and 2 bases from J; bases unmatched to any gene: 6. Germline V gene sequence: CDR1 KGHSH, CDR2 LQKENI. CDR3 size: 15 residues. The CDR3 spells CASSPTSAPTYEQYF. CDR3 coding DNA: TGTGCCAGCTCACCGACTAGCGCGCCGACCTACGAGCAGTACTTC.

A few counts support this clone. The chain carries TRBV5-1 and TRBJ1-5, with no clear D. Trimming cost V 0 bases and J 6 bases, with 10 bases left between them. The CDR3 contains 14 residues. CDR1 is SGHRS, CDR2 YFSETQ, per germline. CDR3 nucleotides: TGCGCCAGCAGCTTGGACGGTTTGAGTCAGCCCCAGCATTTT. This encodes CASSLDGLSQPQHF. The full variable domain, rest sourced from reference TRBV5-1 and TRBJ1-5, is KAGVTQTPRYLIKTRGQQVTLSCSPISGHRSVSWYQQTPGQGLQFLFEYFSETQRNKGNFPGRFSGRQFSNSRSEMNVSTLELGDSALYLCASSLDGLSQPQHFGDGTRLSIL.

The chain recombines TRBV9 with TRBJ2-3; weak D call: TRBD2 (6 bases). This CDR3 has 15 amino acids. The V end was cut by 1 base, the J end by 1 base, with 10 bases between. Germline V gene lookup returns CDR1 SGDLS and CDR2 YYNGEE. The CDR3 sequence: CASSVYSGGTDTQYF. The CDR3 coding sequence is TGTGCCAGCAGCGTATACTCGGGGGGCACAGATACGCAGTATTTT.

This clone was picked up one time. The V call is TRBV20-1, the J call TRBJ2-1; 7 positions agree with TRBD1. V shed 3 bases, J shed 4 bases, and the junction held 12 bases outside the gene matches. The germline gives CDR1 DFQATT, CDR2 SNEGSKA (reference sequence). The CDR3 contains 16 residues. CDR3 residues: CSASGKDRRIYNEQFF. CDR3 DNA: TGCAGTGCTAGTGGTAAGGACAGGAGAATTTACAATGAGCAGTTCTTC.

The chain is built from TRBV4-3 and TRBJ1-1, with 8 bases identical to TRBD1. The length of the CDR3 is 15 residues. V shed 2 bases, J shed 2 bases, and the junction held 4 bases outside the gene matches. Per germline, CDR1 LGHNA and CDR2 YSLEER. In DNA, the CDR3 is TGCGCCAGCAGCCAATTCACAGGGGGAAACACTGAAGCTTTCTTT. As protein: CASSQFTGGNTEAFF.

V usage is TRBV7-9 and J usage is TRBJ2-4; 10 bases align to TRBD1. V lost 3 bases, J lost 7 bases, and 6 bases stayed unmatched. Germline-derived CDR1 and CDR2 are SEHNR and FQNEAQ (reference sequence). CDR3 length: 15 amino acids. This CDR3 is CASSFGPDRGNIQYF. DNA for the CDR3: TGTGCCAGCAGCTTCGGTCCGGACAGGGGGAACATTCAGTACTTC.

J is TRBJ2-3 and V is TRBV5-1, with 10 bases matching TRBD2. The trim removed 5 bases at V and 0 bases at J, leaving 15 bases unmatched. This CDR3 contains 19 residues. Germline CDR1 SGHRS, CDR2 YFSETQ. Here the CDR3 reads CASRQPPGLATRSTDTQYF. CDR3 nucleotide sequence: TGCGCCAGCAGGCAACCCCCGGGACTAGCGACCCGTAGCACAGATACGCAGTATTTT.